The 25 T cell receptor beta chains below come from one sample, sequenced in a study of T cell changes during pregnancy in multiple sclerosis. TCRdb keeps only in-frame clones here, not all; method: immunoSEQ multiplex PCR. The table records 70,000 to 80,000 clones, roughly 90% of them present only once. The sample was peripheral blood, taken after pregnancy. The receptor set was obtained from a female donor in good health, enrolled as a control in a pregnancy study.

V and J are TRBV9 and TRBJ1-2; TRBD1 might be the D (6 bases). The V and J ends lost 0 bases and 6 bases respectively, with 15 bases between them. The CDR3 is 15 residues long. CDR1 is SGDLS, CDR2 YYNGEE, per germline. The CDR3: CASSVDIGRGHGYTF. Written as DNA, the CDR3 is TGTGCCAGCAGCGTAGATATCGGCAGGGGACATGGCTACACCTTC.

The V and J genes are TRBV6-5 and TRBJ2-2, with a tentative D call TRBD2 (5 bases). The CDR3 covers 15 residues. Trimming took 4 bases from V and 5 from J, leaving 14 bases between them. Germline CDR1 is MNHEY and CDR2 is SVGAGI. DNA of the CDR3: TGTGCCAGCAGTTGGGTTTCCGGGATTACCGGGGAGCTGTTTTTT. Protein: CASSWVSGITGELFF.

The chain links TRBV15 to TRBJ2-7, with 11 bases that match TRBD1. The ends lost 4 bases at V and 2 bases at J; junction bases unmatched: 1. There are 14 residues in the CDR3. CDR1 and CDR2 from the germline V gene are LNHNV and YYDKDF (reference sequence). The CDR3 region is CATSKDRGPYEQYF. CDR3 in DNA: TGTGCCACCAGCAAGGACAGGGGGCCCTACGAGCAGTACTTC. The whole variable domain, filled in from reference TRBV15 and TRBJ2-7, reads DAMVIQNPRYQVTQFGKPVTLSCSQTLNHNVMYWYQQKSSQAPKLLFHYYDKDFNNEADTPDNFQSRRPNTSFCFLDIRSPGLGDTAMYLCATSKDRGPYEQYFGPGTRLTVT.

This chain connects TRBV25-1 to TRBJ1-6; D call uncertain. V was cut by 3 bases and J by 7 bases, with 7 bases left in between. The CDR3 has 13 residues. Germline CDR1 MGHDK, CDR2 SYGVNS. The CDR3 spells CASSDTRNSPLHF. The DNA of the CDR3 is TGTGCCAGCAGTGACACTCGAAATTCACCCCTCCACTTT. Full variable domain (outside the CDR3, taken from reference TRBV25-1 and TRBJ1-6): EADIYQTPRYLVIGTGKKITLECSQTMGHDKMYWYQQDPGMELHLIHYSYGVNSTEKGDLSSESTVSRIRTEHFPLTLESARPSHTSQYLCASSDTRNSPLHFGNGTRLTVT.

This clone was counted a few times. This rearrangement joins TRBV18 to TRBJ1-2, with TRBD1 matching 8 bases. The J segment lost 0 bases and the V segment lost 6 bases, leaving 6 bases of the junction unmatched. The CDR3 has 15 residues. The germline V gene has CDR1 KGHSH and CDR2 LQKENI. The CDR3 loop reads CASSLDRAANYGYTF. The CDR3 nucleotides are TGTGCCAGCTCGCTGGACAGGGCAGCTAACTATGGCTACACCTTC.

V and J are TRBV11-2 and TRBJ1-2, with D possibly matching TRBD1 (5 bases). V was clipped by 1 base and J by 3 bases, with 12 bases between them. CDR3 length equals 15 residues. Germline CDR1 is SGHAT and CDR2 is FQNNGV. CDR3 coding DNA: TGTGCCAGCAGCTTAGGTGGAGGGGCGTACTATGGCTACACCTTC. Translating gives CASSLGGGAYYGYTF.

This clone is a singleton in its sample. The rearrangement joins TRBV25-1 to TRBJ2-7; 9 nucleotides match TRBD2. Trimming took 2 bases from V and 4 from J; bases not matched to a gene: 3. CDR3 length equals 14 residues. Germline V gives CDR1 MGHDK, CDR2 SYGVNS. The CDR3 DNA is TGTGCCAGCAGTGAAGCGGGGGGGCGATACGAGCAGTACTTC. Translated, it gives CASSEAGGRYEQYF.

This chain joins TRBV5-4 and TRBJ2-2; TRBD2 matches at 10 bases. V was clipped by 4 bases and J by 7 bases; unmatched bases: 10. Germline loops: CDR1 SGHNT, CDR2 YYREEE (reference sequence). This CDR3 comprises 16 residues. CDR3 sequence: CASSRRAGGPDGELFF. In nucleotides, the CDR3 is TGTGCCAGCAGCAGAAGAGCGGGGGGGCCCGACGGGGAGCTGTTTTTT.

DNA of the CDR3: TGTGCCAGCAGCTTGCCTCCTCGGGAAGCTTTCTTT. The encoded protein is CASSLPPREAFF. V and J are TRBV5-6 and TRBJ1-1; D call uncertain. V was pared by 1 base and J by 8 bases, with 9 bases between. The length of the CDR3 is 12 residues. Germline V CDR1 and CDR2: SGHDT, YYEEEE. Combining the CDR3 with reference TRBV5-6 and TRBJ1-1 gives the whole variable domain DAGVTQSPTHLIKTRGQQVTLRCSPKSGHDTVSWYQQALGQGPQFIFQYYEEEERQRGNFPDRFSGHQFPNYSSELNVNALLLGDSALYLCASSLPPREAFFGQGTRLTVV.

The chain employs TRBV10-1 and TRBJ2-2; a possible D gene is TRBD1 (6 bases). Looked up from germline, CDR1 is WNHNN and CDR2 is SYGVQD (reference sequence). The V and J ends lost 3 bases and 5 bases respectively, with 28 bases between them. The CDR3 loop spans 20 amino acids. In nucleotides, the CDR3 is TGCGCCAGCAGTGACCCACCGCCCTCCCCCGGTCAGGGGTTTACCGGGGAGCTGTTTTTT. Its protein product is CASSDPPPSPGQGFTGELFF.

The chain recombines TRBV18 with TRBJ1-4; D unclear. The germline CDR1 and CDR2 sequences are KGHSH and LQKENI. The V gene lost 2 bases and the J gene lost 5 bases, with 15 bases spanning the gap. The CDR3 consists of 16 residues. For the CDR3, the DNA is TGTGCCAGCTCACCAAGGCAGGTCGGTTCGAATGAAAAACTGTTTTTT. This translates into CASSPRQVGSNEKLFF.

The chain combines TRBV2 with TRBJ1-4; no reliable D call. The CDR3 extends over 13 amino acids. Trimming cost V 8 bases and J 7 bases, with 14 bases left between them. Germline assignment: CDR1 SNHLY and CDR2 FYNNEI. The CDR3 sequence: CASGTTPGEKLFF. The CDR3 region has the DNA TGTGCCAGCGGAACCACTCCAGGTGAAAAACTGTTTTTT.

The V and J genes are TRBV5-1 and TRBJ2-1; 11 bases fit TRBD2. Germline CDR1 SGHRS, CDR2 YFSETQ. After removal of 4 bases from V and 5 bases from J, the junction contained 5 bases not matched to a gene. The CDR3 length is 15 residues. The CDR3 coding sequence is TGCGCCAGCAGCATACTAGCGGGAGCTAACAATGAGCAGTTCTTC. Amino acids: CASSILAGANNEQFF.

The chain has TRBV28 and TRBJ2-7, with D perhaps TRBD1 (5 bases). The germline V and J ends were trimmed by 1 base and 3 bases, with 7 bases remaining between them. CDR3 length: 13 amino acids. Germline CDR1 is MDHEN and CDR2 is SYDVKM. CDR3 DNA: TGTGCCAGCAGTTTATCAGGGTACTACGAGCAGTACTTC. Translation gives CASSLSGYYEQYF.

This chain uses TRBV27 with TRBJ2-1, with D tentatively TRBD2 (5 bases). This CDR3 has 14 residues. V shed 5 bases and J shed 2 bases, with 10 bases lying between them. Germline V lookup: CDR1 MNHEY, CDR2 SMNVEV (reference sequence). CDR3 sequence: CASSPWTAYNEQFF. DNA of the CDR3: TGTGCCAGCAGTCCGTGGACTGCCTACAATGAGCAGTTCTTC.

The chain is built from TRBV6-4 and TRBJ2-2; 9 bases fit TRBD2. The V gene's germline CDR1 is MRHNA and CDR2 SNTAGT. The V segment lost 4 bases and the J segment 5 bases; nucleotides outside the gene matches: 5. The CDR3 spans 15 residues. The DNA for the CDR3 is TGTGCCAGCAGTGTGGATAGCGGGGGTACCGGGGAGCTGTTTTTT. Its translation is CASSVDSGGTGELFF.

This rearrangement joins TRBV28 to TRBJ1-1; D ambiguous. The V gene's germline CDR1 is MDHEN and CDR2 SYDVKM. This CDR3 has 12 amino acids. V shed 6 bases and J shed 7 bases, with 12 bases lying between them. The DNA for the CDR3 is TGTGCCAGCAGATCAACACGGGATGAAGCTTTCTTT. Translating it yields CASRSTRDEAFF.

Regarding this clone: This same CDR3 is encoded by further DNA sequences in the sample. V usage is TRBV28 and J usage is TRBJ1-2, with D hard to call. The CDR3 loop spans 13 amino acids. Germline-derived CDR1 and CDR2 are MDHEN and SYDVKM. V was trimmed by 3 bases and J by 2 bases, leaving 7 bases between them. DNA of the CDR3: TGTGCCAGCAGTTTGGGCCGAAACTATGGCTACACCTTC. Residues: CASSLGRNYGYTF.

The CDR3 DNA reads TGTGCCAGCAGCTTTACGGGTTGGCAGTTCTTC. Amino acid sequence: CASSFTGWQFF. The chain is built from TRBV7-9 and TRBJ2-1; D remains ambiguous. Germline V gene data show CDR1 as SEHNR and CDR2 as FQNEAQ (reference sequence). The germline V and J ends were trimmed by 3 bases and 12 bases, with 9 bases remaining between them. This CDR3 is 11 amino acids long.

The genes are TRBV10-1 and TRBJ1-3; D is uncertain. Trimming left V 3 bases short and J 0 bases short, with 6 bases between. CDR1 is WNHNN and CDR2 is SYGVQD in the germline V gene (reference sequence). This CDR3 region has 14 residues. CDR3 sequence: CASSEVSSGNTIYF. The CDR3 DNA sequence: TGCGCCAGCAGTGAAGTGAGCTCTGGAAACACCATATATTTT.

The CDR3 nucleotides read TGTGCCAGCTCACCTGGGGCTTCGAAAAATGAGCAGTTCTTC. Its protein is CASSPGASKNEQFF. The rearrangement links TRBV18 to TRBJ2-1; D is perhaps TRBD1 (5 bases). V lost 3 bases and J 7 bases, leaving 13 bases between the germline ends. The CDR3 has 14 amino acids. CDR1 and CDR2 (germline): KGHSH, LQKENI.

The chain is built from TRBV19 and TRBJ2-5, with unresolved D. V was pared by 10 bases and J by 0 bases, with 15 bases between. Germline CDR1 reads LNHDA; CDR2 reads SQIVND (reference sequence). The CDR3 totals 14 residues. The CDR3 protein is CATKGTEYQETQYF. CDR3 nucleotide sequence: TGTGCCACCAAAGGCACAGAATACCAAGAGACCCAGTACTTC.

The chain recombines TRBV15 with TRBJ2-7; D possibly corresponds to TRBD2 (5 bases). V gave up 5 bases and J gave up 6 bases, with 14 bases separating them. Per the germline V gene, CDR1 is LNHNV and CDR2 is YYDKDF (reference sequence). The CDR3 spans 13 residues. The CDR3 bases are TGTGCCACCAGCCTCCGCGGGCAGCCCGAGCAGTACTTC. Translation: CATSLRGQPEQYF.

The J gene is TRBJ2-3, the V gene TRBV15; 8 bases map to TRBD1. The CDR3 totals 15 residues. The germline CDR1 and CDR2 sequences are LNHNV and YYDKDF (reference sequence). V was pared by 0 bases and J by 4 bases, with 3 bases of the junction left unmatched. The CDR3 DNA follows: TGTGCCACCAGCAGAGAGGCAGGGGGCGCAGATACGCAGTATTTT. Amino acid sequence: CATSREAGGADTQYF.

The chain recombines TRBV7-9 with TRBJ2-3, with 7 nucleotides matching TRBD2. This CDR3 region has 14 residues. The V segment lost 5 bases and the J segment 1 base; nucleotides outside the gene matches: 3. Germline V lookup: CDR1 SEHNR, CDR2 FQNEAQ (reference sequence). The CDR3 DNA reads as TGTGCCAGCAGCCTCCGGGGGGGCACAGATACGCAGTATTTT. This encodes CASSLRGGTDTQYF. The full variable domain, in which reference TRBV7-9 and TRBJ2-3 provide the parts outside the CDR3, is DTGVSQNPRHKITKRGQNVTFRCDPISEHNRLYWYRQTLGQGPEFLTYFQNEAQLEKSRLLSDRFSAERPKGSFSTLEIQRTEQGDSAMYLCASSLRGGTDTQYFGPGTRLTVL.